This T cell receptor beta chain was captured by sequencing in a study of T cells in Graves' hyperthyroidism and ophthalmopathy. Authors of the study amplified TCR beta CDR3 regions from RNA transcripts. A set of HTBI primers served as the primers for a first-round RT-PCR of the TCR CDR3. TCRdb analysed the multiplex PCR reads with MiXCR anew, one entry per CDR3 protein. Of around 340,000 distinct CDR3 sequences listed, 15% to 20% are singletons. The V gene end was trimmed by 2 bases and the J gene end by 1 base; junction bases not matched to a gene: 12. CDR1 MNHEY and CDR2 SVGEGT come from the germline V gene. The CDR3 spans 18 residues.

The rearrangement joins TRBV6-2 or TRBV6-3 to TRBJ2-5, with 8 bases aligning to TRBD2. The TCR originated in a woman in her 40s with Graves' ophthalmopathy. Sequences were obtained from blood. The CDR3 bases are TGTGCCAGCAGTTACCAGAGCGGGAGTATCGCCGTCCAAGAGACCCAGTACTTC. Its protein is CASSYQSGSIAVQETQYF.